This T cell receptor (beta chain) was identified in a study of shared clonotypes between healthy human individuals. Study-level information: Three CD4 naive, three CD4 memory, two CD8 naive and one CD8 memory plate were used per donor. General study findings and limits: The naive CD4 repertoires of four donors were compared, and around 5% of clonotypes were shared.

V trimming: 3 bases; J trimming: 6 bases; junction bases outside the gene matches: 4. The CDR3 runs 13 residues. The V gene's germline CDR1 is MNHEY and CDR2 SMNVEV (reference sequence). CD45RO-negative CD8 cells positively selected for CCR7 made up the naive population, which excluded terminally differentiated effector memory CD45RA+ cells. Recent acute infections and vaccinations were absent in the healthy HIV-negative adult donors. On this clone itself: Its antigen is unidentified. The sample holds other DNA sequences that translate to the same CDR3.

This table comes from immunoSEQ multiplex PCR, and its TCRdb copy is limited to in-frame clones, with some not included. The sample lists hundreds of thousands of clones, 85% to 95% occurring once. The clonotype comes from a woman younger than 45 in good health. Sequencing used naive CD8+ T cells sorted from blood. The V call is TRBV27, the J call TRBJ2-7; 8 bases match TRBD2. In DNA, the CDR3 is TGTGCCAGCAGTTTGGCGGGAGGAGTCGAGCAGTACTTC. As protein: CASSLAGGVEQYF.